The 14 T cell receptor beta chains presented below share a single source sample, sequenced in a study of response to subunit inactivated influenza vaccine. TCRdb analysed the RT-PCR reads with MiXCR anew, one entry per CDR3 protein. Of 650,000 to 800,000 distinct CDR3 sequences in the sample, about 18% are singletons; the top ten hold roughly a tenth. The sample consisted of PBMCs from blood, taken less than 6 days after vaccination. The source is a man aged 45 to 65 who received an inactivated influenza vaccine.

The V call is TRBV20-1, the J call TRBJ2-7; weak D call: TRBD2 (5 bases). The ends were cut back, 0 bases at V and 0 bases at J, with 15 bases in the middle. CDR1 is DFQATT, CDR2 SNEGSKA, per germline (reference sequence). This CDR3 comprises 16 residues. CDR3 protein: CSARDSRRQVSYEQYF. The CDR3 region has the DNA TGCAGTGCTAGAGATAGTCGGAGGCAGGTCTCCTACGAGCAGTACTTC.

This clonotype was recorded only once. This chain connects TRBV7-9 to TRBJ2-1, with TRBD1 matching over 7 bases. This CDR3 is built from 14 residues. Trimming cost V 5 bases and J 6 bases; bases outside gene matches: 7. Per germline, CDR1 SEHNR and CDR2 FQNEAQ (reference sequence). The CDR3 sequence is CASSARQGSNEQFF. The CDR3 nucleotides read TGTGCCAGCAGCGCCCGACAGGGAAGCAATGAGCAGTTCTTC.

This clonotype was seen only a few times. The chain is built from TRBV10-2 and TRBJ2-1; 9 bases fit TRBD2. Losses at the gene ends were 6 bases for V and 8 bases for J; bases not matched to a gene: 5. CDR1 WSHSY and CDR2 SAAADI come from the germline V gene. The CDR3 loop spans 13 amino acids. The CDR3 coding sequence is TGCGCCAGCAGAGGGACTAGCAATTATGAGCAGTTCTTC. Its protein is CASRGTSNYEQFF.

The chain combines TRBV20-1 with TRBJ2-3, with 12 nucleotides matching TRBD2. The CDR3 has 16 residues. The germline CDR1 and CDR2 sequences are DFQATT and SNEGSKA (reference sequence). The J segment lost 0 bases and the V segment lost 5 bases, leaving 6 bases of the junction unmatched. CDR3 region: CSAQGLAGPSTDTQYF. CDR3 coding DNA: TGCAGTGCTCAGGGACTAGCGGGTCCTAGCACAGATACGCAGTATTTT.

Ten or more counts support this clonotype. The chain has TRBV7-2 and TRBJ2-3; 9 bases are shared with TRBD1. J gave up 1 base and V 4 bases, and 9 bases lay outside the gene matches. The CDR3 loop spans 17 amino acids. CDR1 SGHTA and CDR2 FQGNSA come from the germline V gene. The CDR3 nucleotides are TGTGCCAGCAGCTCCTTATTGGGACAGGGAGGCACAGATACGCAGTATTTT. Encoded protein: CASSSLLGQGGTDTQYF.

This chain connects TRBV6-1 to TRBJ2-1; TRBD1 might be the D (6 bases). The CDR3 sequence is 15 residues long. CDR1 is MNHNS, CDR2 SASEGT, per germline. V lost 5 bases to trimming and J lost 3 bases, with 14 bases between them. The CDR3 DNA follows: TGTGCCAGCAGTACGACAGGCCTAGGCTACAATGAGCAGTTCTTC. Protein: CASSTTGLGYNEQFF.

The chain employs TRBV4-1 and TRBJ2-7, with D possibly being TRBD2 (5 bases). The germline V and J ends were trimmed by 1 base and 3 bases, with 13 bases remaining between them. The CDR3 runs 15 residues. The germline V gene has CDR1 MGHRA and CDR2 YSYEKL. CDR3 in DNA: TGCGCCAGCAGCCAAGTTGTCAGCGGAGGCTACGAGCAGTACTTC. Amino acids: CASSQVVSGGYEQYF.

This clonotype was counted a few times. The chain is built from TRBV5-5 and TRBJ1-5; D possibly corresponds to TRBD1 (5 bases). In germline, CDR1 is SGHKS, CDR2 YYEKEE (reference sequence). This CDR3 has 14 amino acids. V lost 1 base, J lost 3 bases, and 8 bases lay in between. The CDR3: CASSLMGLNQPQHF. In nucleotides, the CDR3 is TGTGCCAGCAGCTTGATGGGGCTCAATCAGCCCCAGCATTTT.

V usage is TRBV11-2 and J usage is TRBJ2-1; no clear D gene. V was shortened by 0 bases and J by 6 bases, with 9 bases between the two germline ends. This CDR3 contains 14 residues. CDR1 is SGHAT and CDR2 is FQNNGV in the germline V gene. CDR3 sequence: CASSLEVRSNEQFF. DNA for the CDR3: TGTGCCAGCAGCTTAGAGGTGCGTAGCAATGAGCAGTTCTTC.

This clonotype has a handful of counts. The gene calls are TRBV7-2 and TRBJ2-7, with D unclear. The CDR3 is 14 amino acids. Germline V CDR1 and CDR2: SGHTA, FQGNSA. With 5 bases removed from V and 1 base from J, the gap between germline ends came to 12 bases. The DNA of the CDR3 is TGTGCCAGCAGCCCCTCCTCGATTTCCTACGAGCAGTACTTC. This codes for CASSPSSISYEQYF.

This clonotype has just a few counts. The rearrangement uses TRBV20-1 and TRBJ1-5, with D perhaps TRBD1 (6 bases). Germline-derived CDR1 and CDR2 are DFQATT and SNEGSKA (reference sequence). The CDR3 loop spans 14 amino acids. V lost 5 bases to trimming and J lost 1 base, with 12 bases between them. The CDR3 DNA reads as TGCAGTGCTTCGACAGGTCAGAGCAATCAGCCCCAGCATTTT. Protein: CSASTGQSNQPQHF.

This chain joins TRBV5-1 and TRBJ2-7; D is possibly TRBD1 (5 bases). CDR1 and CDR2 from the germline V gene are SGHRS and YFSETQ. CDR3 length: 12 amino acids. V lost 0 bases, J lost 9 bases, and 10 bases lay in between. CDR3 region: CASSLDTGTQYF. For the CDR3, the DNA is TGCGCCAGCAGCTTGGATACAGGAACGCAGTACTTC.

This clonotype came up a few times. The CDR3 coding sequence is TGTGCCAGCAGACGACCGGACACGAACACCGGGGAGCTGTTTTTT. This gives the protein CASRRPDTNTGELFF. The V gene is TRBV11-2, the J gene TRBJ2-2; D may be TRBD1 (5 bases). Germline V gene sequence: CDR1 SGHAT, CDR2 FQNNGV. V was clipped by 6 bases and J by 0 bases, with 11 bases between them. The CDR3 loop spans 15 amino acids.

This clonotype appeared a single time. The V gene is TRBV20-1, the J gene TRBJ2-3, with 8 nucleotides matching TRBD2. CDR3 size: 14 residues. Germline V CDR1 and CDR2: DFQATT, SNEGSKA (reference sequence). V shed 3 bases, J shed 5 bases, and the junction held 7 bases outside the gene matches. CDR3 sequence reads: CSASGRAFVDTQYF. The CDR3 DNA sequence: TGCAGTGCTAGCGGGAGGGCCTTTGTAGATACGCAGTATTTT.